A selection of T cell receptor beta chains follows, all from one sample in a study of Ad26.COV2.S vaccination and SARS-CoV-2 variants. Produced via immunoSEQ multiplex PCR; TCRdb's table is partial and in-frame only. The sample consists of about 140,000 clones, roughly 90% of them appearing once. The source was peripheral blood, collected after recovery from COVID-19. These receptors were obtained from a human donor who had recovered from COVID-19. The CDR3 runs from the conserved cysteine through the conserved F or W. The order of the fields is V gene, J gene, D gene, CDR3 protein. A D gene is named only where the DNA matches it firmly.

>TRBV29-1|TRBJ2-1|TRBD2
CSSVGRSTSRNEQFF
>TRBV6-6|TRBJ2-2|TRBD1
CASSWRGGNTGELFF
>TRBV2|TRBJ2-5|-
CASSDFRGAETQYF
>TRBV5-1|TRBJ2-7|-
CASSSHGVGEQYF
>TRBV6-6|TRBJ1-3|-
CASQGGSSGNTIYF
>TRBV5-4|TRBJ1-6|-
CASSLPSNSPLHF
>TRBV5-6|TRBJ2-1|-
CASSLFWGPQFF
>TRBV6-1|TRBJ2-2|TRBD2
CASSELGGGGQGTGELFF
>TRBV4-3|TRBJ2-4|-
CASKDLKNIQYF
>TRBV28|TRBJ2-2|TRBD1
CASTLSGGRTGELFF
>TRBV5-6|TRBJ2-1|-
CASSLASPMDIYNEQFF
>TRBV28|TRBJ1-1|TRBD1
CASRSLGQGGRRAFF
>TRBV12-3/TRBV12-4|TRBJ1-6|-
CASSLLGSPLHF
>TRBV19|TRBJ1-1|-
CASSGGALSLNTEAFF
>TRBV19|TRBJ2-7|-
CASSLGLSYEQYF
>TRBV6-5|TRBJ2-1|-
CASSSRGASYNEQFF
>TRBV11-3|TRBJ2-7|-
CASSLGRGSEQYF
>TRBV12-3/TRBV12-4|TRBJ2-7|-
CASSLDRAYEQYF
>TRBV27|TRBJ2-7|TRBD1
CASSLAGTGMFEQYF
>TRBV25-1|TRBJ1-2|TRBD1
CASSEYTGQGGGYTF
>TRBV7-9|TRBJ1-5|-
CASSPPGGASQPQHF
>TRBV2|TRBJ2-1|TRBD2
CASKGGAPHNEQFF
>TRBV7-9|TRBJ1-2|TRBD1
CASSNPGQGVNYGYTF
>TRBV7-2|TRBJ1-5|-
CASSQQGGTQPQHF
>TRBV6-5|TRBJ2-7|TRBD1
CASRGTVPYEQYF
>TRBV7-8|TRBJ1-5|-
CASSNGPETPHQPQHF
>TRBV9|TRBJ2-7|-
CASSPRDSTYEQYF
>TRBV5-1|-|-
CASSPHPYRLEGRYLILTYEQYF
>TRBV10-2|TRBJ2-3|-
CASAEDITSTDTQYF
>TRBV27|TRBJ1-2|-
CASSSTLAGGYTF
>TRBV27|TRBJ2-3|-
CASSLSIFTDTQYF
>TRBV28|TRBJ2-3|TRBD2
CASSTPLGLANTDTQYF
>TRBV6-2/TRBV6-3|TRBJ1-1|TRBD1
CASSSTGTGETEAFF
>TRBV6-4|TRBJ2-1|-
CASSDGSVGRNEQFF
>TRBV29-1|TRBJ2-5|-
CSARTTGYETQYF
>TRBV3-1/TRBV3-2|TRBJ1-2|TRBD1
CASSRDRGNYGYTF
>TRBV11-2|TRBJ2-7|-
CASSPGTPRYEQYF